This TCR beta chain appears in the sequencing data of a study of shared clonotypes between healthy human individuals. Produced via immunoSEQ multiplex PCR; TCRdb's table is partial and in-frame only. The table has about 2 million clones, less than 95% seen once. Only CD45RO-negative cells positively selected for CCR7 counted as naive CD8 cells, so terminally differentiated effector memory CD45RA+ cells were excluded. The CDR3 sequence is 13 residues long. V was shortened by 5 bases and J by 8 bases, with 12 bases between the two germline ends. Germline values: CDR1 SEHNR, CDR2 FQNEAQ (reference sequence).

V and J are TRBV7-9 and TRBJ1-4; tentatively, D is TRBD1 (6 bases). This TCR came from a man aged 18 to 29 in good health. The sequencing sample was made of naive CD8+ T cells sorted from blood. As DNA, the CDR3 is TGTGCCAGCAGCACACAGGGCGGCGAAAAACTGTTTTTT. Protein sequence: CASSTQGGEKLFF.